A selection of T cell receptor beta chains follows, all from one sample in a study of T cells in Graves' hyperthyroidism and ophthalmopathy. TCRdb independently ran MiXCR on the multiplex PCR reads; one entry per CDR3 protein. The sample has approximately 620,000 distinct CDR3 sequences; around 13% are singletons. Material: blood. The receptors shown here come from a woman aged 25-40 years with Graves' hyperthyroidism that later progressed to Graves' ophthalmopathy. CDR3s include the opening cysteine and the closing phenylalanine or tryptophan. The order of the fields is V gene, clone size, CDR3 protein. Clone size is stated in some rows and not others, as once, few, many or a class when expanded.

>TRBV2|many
CASGDRGIAQETQYF
>TRBV25-1|many
CASSEGQGGSYEQYF
>TRBV5-1|many
CASSVRDTEAFF
>TRBV6-1|few
CASRDRGTGNTIYF
>TRBV19|.
CASSMVGQVPSGANVLTF
>TRBV4-1|few
CASSQEEVTLTSGNTIYF
>TRBV24-1|few
CATSDPGTLNQPQHF
>TRBV19|.
CASTLRQGAQPQHF
>TRBV30|many
CAWSKGANTEAFF
>TRBV14|few
CASSQDLGVHGELFF
>TRBV28|many
CASTLAGTSGRTEQYF
>TRBV11-1|many
CASSRGLAGGPYEQYF
>TRBV29-1|many
CSVGERELFF
>TRBV10-2|many
CASSESGRNQPQHF
>TRBV28|many
CASSFRTSGADTQYF
>TRBV20-1|many
CSAGGDLNTEAFF
>TRBV11-2|many
CASSFVTGAETQYF
>TRBV5-1|many
CASSYGQDEQYF
>TRBV18|many
CASSLQDRTEAFF
>TRBV30|many
CAWSINEQFF
>TRBV19|few
CATENMPGDTEAFF
>TRBV20-1|many
CSAPQDYSEKLFF
>TRBV19|.
CASGRSGSSYNEQFF
>TRBV10-3|.
CAIRRTSGQETQYF
>TRBV19|.
CASTGTSGSYNEQFF
>TRBV29-1|.
CSVPYLDRGQDTQYF
>TRBV7-9|few
CASSPRTQIKGNEQFF
>TRBV6-1|many
CASSLYRGGEKLFF
>TRBV20-1|.
CSASVGPTNEKLFF
>TRBV2|many
CASSETGSYGYTF
>TRBV11-3|few
CASSFPFGGRPYEQYF
>TRBV4-3|.
CASSQDLRVQETQYF
>TRBV14|once
CASSQVSAIGEKLFF
>TRBV6-2/TRBV6-3|few
CASSYSGLNTGELFF
>TRBV4-3|.
CASSRNQGDGYTF
>TRBV7-6|many
CASRLTGGNEKLFF
>TRBV4-3|many
CASSQVGPNTEAFF
>TRBV19|many
CASSIELRTGRQGKAEAFF
>TRBV9|many
CASSFNQGAGNEAFF
>TRBV28|many
CAIHGAGNPEAFF
>TRBV5-5|few
CASSLGDARSPPAF
>TRBV7-3|few
CASSLRYSSEAFF
>TRBV2|many
CASSVYRTNEKLFF
>TRBV20-1|once
CSADSPYNEQFF
>TRBV28|many
CASSSIGQGDEKLFF
>TRBV20-1|many
CSARDSTGGTGNTIYF
>TRBV3-1|many
CASSQDRLAALGQYF
>TRBV7-2|many
CASSLAAVAGGHEQFF